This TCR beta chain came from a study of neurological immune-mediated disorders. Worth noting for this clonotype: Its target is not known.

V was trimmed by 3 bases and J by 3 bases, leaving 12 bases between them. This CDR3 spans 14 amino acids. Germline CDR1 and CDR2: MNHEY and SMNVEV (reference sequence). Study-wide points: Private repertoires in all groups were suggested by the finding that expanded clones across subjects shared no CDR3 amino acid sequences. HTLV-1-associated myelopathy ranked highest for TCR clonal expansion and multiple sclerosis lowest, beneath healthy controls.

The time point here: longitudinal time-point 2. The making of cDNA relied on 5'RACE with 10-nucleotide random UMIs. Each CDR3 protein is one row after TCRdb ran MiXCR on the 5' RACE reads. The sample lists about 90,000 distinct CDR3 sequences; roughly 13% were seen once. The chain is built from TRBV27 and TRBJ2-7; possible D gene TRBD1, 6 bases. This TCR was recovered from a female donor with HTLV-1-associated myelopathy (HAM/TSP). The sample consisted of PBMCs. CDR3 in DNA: TGTGCCAGCAGTTTTGGGACACCCGGCTACGAGCAGTACTTC. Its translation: CASSFGTPGYEQYF.